This T cell receptor (beta chain) was captured by sequencing in a study of blood T cells in healthy people across ages. CDR1 and CDR2 (germline): MNHEY, SVGAGI. The CDR3 sequence is 14 residues long. V shed 0 bases, J shed 6 bases, and the junction held 4 bases outside the gene matches. Primers used in a second PCR of roughly 6 to 11 cycles were a sample-barcoded 5' primer and a J-beta primer mix. TCRdb re-called the 5' RACE reads with MiXCR, one entry per CDR3 protein. The profile shows about 1.5 million distinct CDR3 sequences, 35% to 45% of them singletons. The chain has TRBV6-5 and TRBJ1-2, with 7 positions matching TRBD1. The TCR comes from a woman aged 18 to 35 in good health. The sequenced sample consisted of blood. CDR3 sequence reads: CASSYSGGGHGYTF. The CDR3, as DNA: TGTGCCAGCAGTTACTCGGGAGGGGGCCATGGCTACACCTTC.